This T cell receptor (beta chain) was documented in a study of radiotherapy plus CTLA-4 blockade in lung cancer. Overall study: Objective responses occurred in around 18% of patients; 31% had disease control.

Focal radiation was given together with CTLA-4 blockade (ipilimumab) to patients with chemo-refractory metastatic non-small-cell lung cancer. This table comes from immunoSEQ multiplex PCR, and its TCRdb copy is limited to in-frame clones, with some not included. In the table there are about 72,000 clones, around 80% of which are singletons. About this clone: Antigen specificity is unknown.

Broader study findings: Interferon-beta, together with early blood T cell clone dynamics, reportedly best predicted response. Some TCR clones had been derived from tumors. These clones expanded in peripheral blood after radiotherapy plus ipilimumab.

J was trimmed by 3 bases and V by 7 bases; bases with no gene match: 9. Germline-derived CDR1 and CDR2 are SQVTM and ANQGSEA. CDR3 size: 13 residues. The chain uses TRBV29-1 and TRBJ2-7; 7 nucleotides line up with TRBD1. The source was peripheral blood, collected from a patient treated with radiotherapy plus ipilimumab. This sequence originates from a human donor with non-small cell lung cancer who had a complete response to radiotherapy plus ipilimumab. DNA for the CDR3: TGCAGCGCCCTCAGGGGGTATGGCTACGAGCAGTACTTC. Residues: CSALRGYGYEQYF.